This section outlines one TCR beta chain sequence together with its context. Its antigen remains unidentified. The data were taken from a study of post-analysis software for immune sequencing data. Study background: The study covered relapsing-remitting, secondary progressive and progressive-relapsing courses of multiple sclerosis. Study results and caveats: F measure clustering grouped samples strongly by preparation batch. Relative to controls, patients with multiple sclerosis showed significantly lower normalized Chao1 diversity. Patients showed TRBV5-6, TRBV5-1 and TRBV20-1 among roughly 5 TRBV segments more frequent than in controls.

TCR beta cDNA libraries included unique molecular identifiers. Each CDR3 protein gets one entry after TCRdb re-called the PCR reads with MiXCR. Here the sample spans fewer than 850,000 distinct CDR3 sequences, about 45% being singletons. The CDR3 contains 14 residues. Trimming cost V 4 bases and J 1 base, with 11 bases left between them. The germline V gene has CDR1 SQVTM and CDR2 ANQGSEA. This chain uses TRBV29-1 with TRBJ2-4; D gene ambiguous. The sequence was collected from a girl under 18 with multiple sclerosis. The source material was blood. The CDR3 nucleotides read TGCAGCGTTGCGTTAGTCATGGCCAAAAACATTCAGTACTTC. Its translation: CSVALVMAKNIQYF.